This T cell receptor (beta chain) was captured by sequencing in a study of shared clonotypes between healthy human individuals. Study information: The cohort had two women and a few men, ages 18 to 49. Three plates each covered CD4 naive and memory; CD8 naive two, CD8 memory one. General observations from the study: Collection of samples was limited to blood; tissue repertoires likely differ. Though the depth was large, rarefaction showed that sorted-subset sequencing was incomplete.

Germline CDR1 is SGHVS and CDR2 is FQNEAQ. After removal of 3 bases from V and 7 bases from J, the junction contained 3 bases not matched to a gene. The CDR3 covers 14 residues. Clones were read by immunoSEQ multiplex PCR, and TCRdb kept only the in-frame ones, dropping some. The sample gives about 580,000 clones, more than 95% of which show up once; approximately 0.33% is in the top ten. It was CD45RO-negative cells, positively selected for CCR7, that made up naive CD8 cells, with terminally differentiated effector memory CD45RA+ cells excluded. Notes on this clone: Its specificity is unknown.

The receptor's source is a man aged 30-40 years in good health. The rearrangement links TRBV7-8 to TRBJ2-1, with 10 bases that match TRBD2. The source material was naive CD8+ T cells sorted from blood. CDR3 region: CASSLSSGRNEQFF. CDR3 nucleotide sequence: TGTGCCAGCAGCTTGAGTAGCGGGAGGAATGAGCAGTTCTTC.